This is a list of T cell receptor beta chains from one sample in a study of shared clonotypes between healthy human individuals. Sequencing used immunoSEQ multiplex PCR; TCRdb keeps in-frame clones, though not all of them. The sample lists some 600,000 clones, roughly 96% seen once, with about 0.12% in the top ten. Sequenced material: naive CD8+ T cells sorted from blood. The receptors shown here come from a woman in her 30s in good health. Both conserved end residues are part of each CDR3. D genes are given only for firm matches. Clone size appears in some rows only: once, few, many, or a class for an expanded clone.

d_call: .
clone_size: .
j_call: TRBJ1-5
v_call: TRBV2
cdr3_aa: CASSDRGPRGPQHF
cdr3_nt: TGTGCCAGCAGTGACCGGGGGCCTAGAGGACCCCAGCATTTT

d_call: .
clone_size: .
j_call: TRBJ2-7
v_call: TRBV5-1
cdr3_aa: CASSPSDSYEQYF
cdr3_nt: TGCGCCAGCAGCCCCAGTGACTCCTACGAGCAGTACTTC

d_call: .
clone_size: once
j_call: TRBJ1-3
v_call: TRBV10-2
cdr3_aa: CASSVLGNTIYF
cdr3_nt: TGCGCCAGCAGTGTTTTGGGAAACACCATATATTTT

d_call: TRBD1
clone_size: .
j_call: TRBJ1-2
v_call: TRBV25-1
cdr3_aa: CASTEGGVGYTF
cdr3_nt: TGTGCCAGCACCGAAGGGGGCGTTGGCTACACCTTC

d_call: .
clone_size: .
j_call: TRBJ1-1
v_call: TRBV4-1
cdr3_aa: CASSQETEAFF
cdr3_nt: TGCGCCAGCAGCCAAGAGACAGAAGCTTTCTTT

d_call: TRBD1
clone_size: .
j_call: TRBJ1-1
v_call: TRBV5-1
cdr3_aa: CASSLSTGRVLNTEAFF
cdr3_nt: TGCGCCAGCAGCCTATCGACAGGGAGGGTCTTGAACACTGAAGCTTTCTTT

d_call: .
clone_size: .
j_call: TRBJ2-7
v_call: TRBV7-3
cdr3_aa: CASSLMLSGYEQYF
cdr3_nt: TGTGCCAGCAGCTTAATGTTAAGCGGGTACGAGCAGTACTTC

d_call: TRBD2
clone_size: .
j_call: TRBJ2-5
v_call: TRBV6-6
cdr3_aa: CASSSGLVTETQYF
cdr3_nt: TGTGCCAGCAGTTCCGGACTAGTCACGGAGACCCAGTACTTC

d_call: .
clone_size: .
j_call: TRBJ2-5
v_call: TRBV29-1
cdr3_aa: CSVGGETQYF
cdr3_nt: TGCAGCGTTGGGGGAGAGACCCAGTACTTC

d_call: .
clone_size: .
j_call: TRBJ2-1
v_call: TRBV4-1
cdr3_aa: CASSQGVGFEQFF
cdr3_nt: TGCGCCAGCAGCCAAGGGGTGGGATTCGAGCAGTTCTTC

d_call: .
clone_size: .
j_call: TRBJ2-7
v_call: TRBV7-8
cdr3_aa: CASSALYEQYF
cdr3_nt: TGTGCCAGCAGCGCACTCTACGAGCAGTACTTC

d_call: .
clone_size: .
j_call: TRBJ1-1
v_call: TRBV9
cdr3_aa: CASSVVPQDTEAFF
cdr3_nt: TGTGCCAGCAGCGTAGTCCCCCAAGACACTGAAGCTTTCTTT

d_call: .
clone_size: once
j_call: TRBJ1-1
v_call: TRBV5-4
cdr3_aa: CASSLLANTEAFF
cdr3_nt: TGTGCCAGCAGCTTGTTGGCGAACACTGAAGCTTTCTTT

d_call: .
clone_size: .
j_call: TRBJ1-3
v_call: TRBV2
cdr3_aa: CASSEAPGGNTIYF
cdr3_nt: TGTGCCAGCAGTGAAGCCCCCGGTGGAAACACCATATATTTT

d_call: TRBD1
clone_size: .
j_call: TRBJ2-7
v_call: TRBV7-8
cdr3_aa: CASSLGTGEQYF
cdr3_nt: TGTGCCAGCAGCTTAGGGACAGGGGAACAGTACTTC

d_call: .
clone_size: .
j_call: TRBJ2-1
v_call: TRBV5-6
cdr3_aa: CASSSRLELYNEQFF
cdr3_nt: TGTGCCAGCAGCTCAAGACTAGAACTCTACAATGAGCAGTTCTTC